This TCR beta chain was obtained from a study of radiotherapy plus CTLA-4 blockade in lung cancer. The CDR3 runs to 14 residues. The V gene lost 4 bases and the J gene lost 1 base, with 5 bases spanning the gap. The germline V gene encodes CDR1 SGHTA and CDR2 FQGNSA. Libraries were prepared by immunoSEQ multiplex PCR; TCRdb keeps only in-frame clonotypes and omits some of them. Among some 51,000 clones listed, roughly 77% were seen once. The chain joins TRBV7-2 to TRBJ2-6; D perhaps matches TRBD1 (5 bases). The sequence was collected from a human donor with non-small cell lung cancer whose response to radiotherapy plus ipilimumab could not be evaluated. Source: peripheral blood, taken from a patient treated with radiotherapy plus ipilimumab. CDR3 nucleotides: TGTGCCAGCAGCTCAGGGTCTGGGGCCAACGTCCTGACTTTC. It translates to CASSSGSGANVLTF. Filled out from reference TRBV7-2 and TRBJ2-6, the complete variable domain reads GAGVSQSPSNKVTEKGKDVELRCDPISGHTALYWYRQSLGQGLEFLIYFQGNSAPDKSGLPSDRFSAERTGGSVSTLTIQRTQQEDSAVYLCASSSGSGANVLTFGAGSRLTVL.